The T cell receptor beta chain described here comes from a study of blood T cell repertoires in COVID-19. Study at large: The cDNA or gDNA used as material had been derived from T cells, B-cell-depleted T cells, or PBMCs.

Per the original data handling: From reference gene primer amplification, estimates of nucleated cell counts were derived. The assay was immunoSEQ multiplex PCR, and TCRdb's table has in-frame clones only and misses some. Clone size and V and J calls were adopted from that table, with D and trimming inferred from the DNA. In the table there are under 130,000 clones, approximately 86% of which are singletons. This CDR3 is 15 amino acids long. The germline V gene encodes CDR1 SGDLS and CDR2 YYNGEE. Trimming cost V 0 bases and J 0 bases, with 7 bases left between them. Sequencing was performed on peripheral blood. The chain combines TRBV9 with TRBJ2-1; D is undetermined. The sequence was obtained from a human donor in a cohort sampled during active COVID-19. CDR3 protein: CASSVATGSYNEQFF. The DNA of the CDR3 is TGTGCCAGCAGCGTAGCGACGGGCTCCTACAATGAGCAGTTCTTC. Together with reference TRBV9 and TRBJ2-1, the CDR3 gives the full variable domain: DSGVTQTPKHLITATGQRVTLRCSPRSGDLSVYWYQQSLDQGLQFLIQYYNGEERAKGNILERFSAQQFPDLHSELNLSSLELGDSALYFCASSVATGSYNEQFFGPGTRLTVL.